The 9 T cell receptor beta chains in this list originate from one sample, sequenced in a study of blood T cell repertoires in COVID-19. Sequencing used immunoSEQ multiplex PCR; TCRdb keeps in-frame clones, though not all of them. The table has about 110,000 clones, more than 80% seen once; the top ten hold 4.9%. The sequenced sample was peripheral blood. The receptor set was obtained from a middle-aged man with active or convalescent COVID-19.

In DNA form, the CDR3 reads TGCGCCAGCAGCCAAGTTGTGGCAGGGGCGGGCGAGCAGTACTTC. Residues: CASSQVVAGAGEQYF. V and J are TRBV4-3 and TRBJ2-7; D possibly corresponds to TRBD1 (6 bases). CDR1 and CDR2 from the germline V gene are LGHNA and YSLEER. Trimming left V 1 base short and J 6 bases short, with 16 bases between. This CDR3 comprises 15 residues.

The chain recombines TRBV4-1 with TRBJ2-7; TRBD2 matches 15 bases. CDR3 size: 17 residues. Per germline, CDR1 MGHRA and CDR2 YSYEKL. Losses at the gene ends were 4 bases for V and 4 bases for J; bases not matched to a gene: 8. In DNA, the CDR3 is TGCGCCAGCAGCCCAGGACCGGGACTAGCGGGAGGTTACGAGCAGTACTTC. It translates to CASSPGPGLAGGYEQYF.

This clone was detected only a few times. J is TRBJ1-5 and V is TRBV6-1, with 8 bases aligning to TRBD1. Germline V CDR1 and CDR2: MNHNS, SASEGT. The CDR3 loop spans 15 amino acids. With 1 base clipped from V and 6 bases from J, the junction kept 5 bases outside the gene matches. The chain's CDR3 is CASSEGQGSSQPQHF. CDR3 DNA sequence: TGTGCCAGCAGTGAAGGACAGGGGTCGAGTCAGCCCCAGCATTTT.

The chain recombines TRBV30 with TRBJ1-3, with TRBD1 matching over 9 bases. V dropped 4 bases and J dropped 0; count of bases not matched to a gene: 4. Per the germline V gene, CDR1 is GTSNPN and CDR2 is SVGIG (reference sequence). CDR3 length: 15 residues. CDR3 nucleotide sequence: TGTGCCTGGAAGGACAGGGGCTTCTCTGGAAACACCATATATTTT. This gives the protein CAWKDRGFSGNTIYF.

This clone has just a few counts. The J gene is TRBJ1-2, the V gene TRBV9, with TRBD1 matching over 7 bases. Per germline, CDR1 SGDLS and CDR2 YYNGEE. V lost 4 bases and J lost 4; bases outside the gene matches: 4. CDR3 length equals 13 residues. The DNA of the CDR3 is TGTGCCAGCAGCCGTGACAGGGCCTATGGCTACACCTTC. Translated, it gives CASSRDRAYGYTF.

DNA of the CDR3: TGCGCCAGCAGCCAAGATAACAATCAGCCCCAGCATTTT. It codes for CASSQDNNQPQHF. J is TRBJ1-5 and V is TRBV4-1; D gene ambiguous. The CDR3 contains 13 residues. The germline V gene encodes CDR1 MGHRA and CDR2 YSYEKL. V lost 0 bases, J lost 3 bases, and 3 bases lay in between.

The chain joins TRBV6-2 or TRBV6-3 to TRBJ2-5; D is undetermined. The CDR3 consists of 15 residues. Between the trimmed V and J ends, which lost 4 bases and 0 bases, there was a span of 12 bases. Germline V gene sequence: CDR1 MNHEY, CDR2 SVGEGT. The CDR3 coding sequence is TGTGCCAGCAGTTCCTACACAGAGTACCAAGAGACCCAGTACTTC. It specifies CASSSYTEYQETQYF.

This chain uses TRBV18 with TRBJ1-3; 9 bases map to TRBD1. CDR3 length: 15 amino acids. V shed 5 bases and J 0 bases; nucleotides not matched to a gene: 2. Germline-derived CDR1 and CDR2 are KGHSH and LQKENI. CDR3 bases: TGTGCCAGCTCAGGACAGGGGAGCTCTGGAAACACCATATATTTT. Its protein product is CASSGQGSSGNTIYF. Variable domain in full (rest from reference TRBV18 and TRBJ1-3): NAGVMQNPRHLVRRRGQEARLRCSPMKGHSHVYWYRQLPEEGLKFMVYLQKENIIDESGMPKERFSAEFPKEGPSILRIQQVVRGDSAAYFCASSGQGSSGNTIYFGEGSWLTVV.

This chain joins TRBV10-3 and TRBJ1-2, with 7 bases lining up with TRBD1. Per germline, CDR1 ENHRY and CDR2 SYGVKD. The CDR3 contains 15 residues. After removal of 5 bases from V and 3 bases from J, the junction contained 9 bases not matched to a gene. The CDR3 DNA reads TGTGCCATCAGTACCTCTGACAGGGCTGACTATGGCTACACCTTC. This sequence encodes CAISTSDRADYGYTF.